The 26 T cell receptor beta chains below were found in one sample sequenced in a study of T cells in women clearing cervical HPV infection. Sequenced by immunoSEQ multiplex PCR; TCRdb stores in-frame clones only, minus some. The specimen's table records about 48,000 clones. The sample consisted of blood buffy coat. Receptor source: a woman between 18 and 75 years old with a cervical HPV16 infection that either progressed to CIN3+ or cleared (not recorded which).

As to this clone: The read falls 3 residues short of the CDR3 end, and the missing part is taken from the germline J gene. This chain joins TRBV30 and TRBJ1-2; D uncertain. Germline CDR1 and CDR2: GTSNPN and SVGIG (reference sequence). The length of the CDR3 is 13 residues. Partial CDR3 DNA: TGTGCCTGGAGTCCCATAGCCGGGTCAGGC. This gives the protein CAWSPIAGSG. The CDR3 in full is CAWSPIAGSGYTF.

With respect to this clone: The CDR3 end falls 3 residues outside the read, so it is completed with the germline J gene. The chain recombines TRBV20-1 with TRBJ2-7; possible D gene TRBD1, 6 bases. The CDR3 contains 14 residues. Germline loops: CDR1 DFQATT, CDR2 SNEGSKA (reference sequence). Trimming shortened V by 2 bases and J by 2 bases, and 13 bases separated the two germline ends. The part of the CDR3 DNA that was read is TGCAGTGCTAGAATTCCACAGGGCACCTACGAG. This sequence encodes CSARIPQGTYE. The whole CDR3 reads CSARIPQGTYEQYF.

In regard to this clone: The read ends 3 residues early relative to the CDR3; the germline J gene fills the gap. V is TRBV6-2 or TRBV6-3 and J is TRBJ2-3; 8 bases are shared with TRBD1. This CDR3 is 15 amino acids long. Germline V CDR1 and CDR2: MNHEY, SVGEGT. V lost 6 bases to trimming and J lost 0 bases; unmatched junction nucleotides: 5. The CDR3 DNA, read in part, is TGTGCCAGCAGCGGGACAGGCCACAGCACAGATACG. Translated: CASSGTGHSTDT. The CDR3 as a whole reads CASSGTGHSTDTQYF.

Worth noting for this clone: The DNA ends 3 residues before the CDR3 does, and the rest of the CDR3 is filled in from the germline J gene. The J gene is TRBJ2-1, the V gene TRBV7-3; 7 positions agree with TRBD2. This CDR3 has 15 residues. The germline V gene encodes CDR1 SGHTA and CDR2 FQGTGA. Unmatched junction bases numbered 4, after V lost 3 bases and J lost 2 bases. The CDR3 sequence: CASSLGLAAYNEQFF. Partial CDR3 DNA: TGTGCCAGCAGCTTGGGGCTAGCGGCCTACAATGAG. Full variable domain (remainder filled in from reference TRBV7-3 and TRBJ2-1): GAGVSQTPSNKVTEKGKYVELRCDPISGHTALYWYRQSLGQGPEFLIYFQGTGAADDSGLPNDRFFAVRPEGSVSTLKIQRTERGDSAVYLCASSLGLAAYNEQFFGPGTRLTVL.

With respect to this clone: Read coverage stops 3 residues before the CDR3 terminus; the germline J gene supplies the remainder. The chain uses TRBV6-2 or TRBV6-3 and TRBJ2-1; 11 nucleotides line up with TRBD2. This CDR3 has 16 amino acids. Germline CDR1 and CDR2: MNHEY and SVGEGT. V was pared by 2 bases and J by 8 bases, with 8 bases of the junction left unmatched. The covered CDR3 bases are TGTGCCAGCAGTTACGGGCTAGCGGGGGGCCTCGATGAG. Its translation is CASSYGLAGGLDE. The whole CDR3 region reads CASSYGLAGGLDEQFF.

As concerns this clone: Read data end 3 residues before the CDR3 end; the end is taken from the germline J gene. The chain has TRBV5-1 and TRBJ2-3, with TRBD1 matching 12 bases. This CDR3 is 17 amino acids long. V gave up 3 bases and J gave up 6 bases; unmatched junction bases: 11. CDR1 and CDR2 from the germline V gene are SGHRS and YFSETQ. CDR3 loop: CASSSTGTGGLRDTQYF. Incomplete CDR3 DNA: TGCGCCAGCAGCTCCACCGGGACAGGGGGCTTACGTGATACG.

Points on this clone: The read ends 3 residues early relative to the CDR3; the germline J gene fills the gap. The chain employs TRBV20-1 and TRBJ2-7; TRBD1 matches at 7 bases. The CDR3 length is 14 residues. V shed 0 bases and J 2 bases; nucleotides not matched to a gene: 4. Germline lookup yields CDR1 DFQATT and CDR2 SNEGSKA (reference sequence). The CDR3 sequence is CSARDRQGAYEQYF. The covered CDR3 bases are TGCAGTGCTAGAGACCGACAGGGCGCCTACGAG.

Concerning this clone: With the read ending 3 residues before the CDR3 end, the germline J gene is used to fill in that end. V usage is TRBV5-1 and J usage is TRBJ2-5; D might be TRBD1 (6 bases). The germline V gene encodes CDR1 SGHRS and CDR2 YFSETQ. The CDR3 has 17 residues. Trimming stripped 4 bases from V and 1 base from J, with 20 bases between. CDR3 residues: CASSPGTQRHRQETQYF. The DNA read from the CDR3 is TGCGCCAGCAGCCCCGGGACACAGAGACATCGCCAAGAGACC.

Details on this clone: The read ends 3 residues early relative to the CDR3; the germline J gene fills the gap. The chain links TRBV15 to TRBJ2-3, with 7 nucleotides matching TRBD2. This CDR3 has 19 residues. V dropped 0 bases and J dropped 4; count of bases not matched to a gene: 16. Looked up from germline, CDR1 is LNHNV and CDR2 is YYDKDF (reference sequence). The CDR3 DNA, read in part, is TGTGCCACCAGCAGAGATGTCCCACGAGCGGGATGGGTGTCAGATACG. As protein: CATSRDVPRAGWVSDT. In full, the CDR3 is CATSRDVPRAGWVSDTQYF. The full variable domain, in which reference TRBV15 and TRBJ2-3 provide the parts outside the CDR3, is DAMVIQNPRYQVTQFGKPVTLSCSQTLNHNVMYWYQQKSSQAPKLLFHYYDKDFNNEADTPDNFQSRRPNTSFCFLDIRSPGLGDTAMYLCATSRDVPRAGWVSDTQYFGPGTRLTVL.

Note on this clone: Read sequence stops 3 residues before the CDR3 end, and the germline J gene provides the missing end. V usage is TRBV7-8 and J usage is TRBJ1-4, with D hard to call. This CDR3 contains 16 residues. V was shortened by 5 bases and J by 0 bases, with 13 bases between the two germline ends. Germline V gene sequence: CDR1 SGHVS, CDR2 FQNEAQ. The CDR3 sequence is CASSTQLNPTNEKLFF. Partial CDR3 DNA: TGTGCCAGCAGCACGCAACTCAATCCAACTAATGAAAAA.

Worth noting for this clone: The read ends 3 residues before the CDR3 terminus; that terminus is restored from the germline J gene. The chain recombines TRBV30 with TRBJ1-1; TRBD1 matches at 9 bases. The germline CDR1 and CDR2 sequences are GTSNPN and SVGIG (reference sequence). V lost 7 bases and J lost 4; bases outside the gene matches: 7. This CDR3 has 13 residues. This chain's CDR3 is CASDRGSSTEAFF. The sequenced part of the CDR3 DNA is TGTGCCTCGGACAGGGGTTCGAGCACTGAA.

A word on this clone: The read terminates 3 residues before the CDR3 end, so the remaining end is supplied by the germline J gene. In the same sample, other DNA sequences code for this CDR3. The J gene is TRBJ1-3, the V gene TRBV7-6; perhaps TRBD1 as D (5 bases). The CDR3 contains 14 residues. V was shortened by 1 base and J by 4 bases, with 8 bases between the two germline ends. The V gene's germline CDR1 is SGHVS and CDR2 FNYEAQ. The CDR3 loop is CASSLGSGGNTIYF. The CDR3 bases that were read are TGTGCCAGCAGCTTAGGGTCAGGGGGAAACACC.

In regard to this clone: Read data end 3 residues before the CDR3 end; the end is taken from the germline J gene. This chain connects TRBV18 to TRBJ2-7; 7 bases match TRBD1. This CDR3 contains 14 residues. Unmatched junction bases numbered 3, after V lost 3 bases and J lost 1 base. CDR1 and CDR2 from the germline V gene are KGHSH and LQKENI. The CDR3 reads CASSPRQGSYEQYF. The CDR3 DNA, read in part, is TGTGCCAGCTCACCCAGACAGGGTTCCTACGAG.

In the case of this clone: The CDR3 goes on 3 residues after the read ends, and that part is filled in from the germline J gene. This chain uses TRBV19 with TRBJ2-3, with D possibly being TRBD2 (5 bases). The CDR3 is made up of 15 amino acids. V was trimmed by 8 bases and J by 0 bases, leaving 15 bases between them. Germline V CDR1 and CDR2: LNHDA, SQIVND (reference sequence). CDR3 protein: CASSVAGVSTDTQYF. Partial CDR3 DNA: TGTGCCAGTTCCGTCGCGGGCGTGAGCACAGATACG.

As regards this clone: The CDR3 is cut off 3 residues early in the read; its end comes from the germline J gene. The genes are TRBV9 and TRBJ2-3, with 7 positions matching TRBD2. Losses at the gene ends were 3 bases for V and 1 base for J; bases not matched to a gene: 5. From germline, CDR1 is SGDLS and CDR2 YYNGEE. CDR3 length equals 15 residues. The CDR3 protein is CASSAPGLRTDTQYF. Partial CDR3 DNA: TGTGCCAGCAGCGCGCCGGGACTACGCACAGATACG.

A remark on this clone: The missing CDR3 end, 3 residues past where the read stops, is filled in from the germline J gene. The chain carries TRBV14 and TRBJ2-1; 8 bases align to TRBD2. The germline CDR1 and CDR2 sequences are SGHDN and FVKESK. CDR3 length: 18 amino acids. J gave up 4 bases and V 0 bases, and 11 bases lay outside the gene matches. CDR3 sequence reads: CASSQEMGLEIRYNEQFF. The sequenced CDR3 bases are TGTGCCAGCAGCCAAGAGATGGGACTAGAAATTCGTTACAATGAG.

On this clone: The sequenced fragment ends 3 residues before the CDR3 boundary, so the rest is inferred from the germline J gene. The J gene is TRBJ2-1, the V gene TRBV18, with 12 bases lining up with TRBD2. The CDR3 consists of 16 residues. V lost 5 bases to trimming and J lost 7 bases; unmatched junction nucleotides: 9. Germline values: CDR1 KGHSH, CDR2 LQKENI. The CDR3 DNA, read in part, is TGTGCCAGCTCAGCCCAACTAGCGGGAGGTATGAATGAG. It encodes CASSAQLAGGMNE. The entire CDR3 protein reads CASSAQLAGGMNEQFF.

In the case of this clone: The sequenced fragment ends 3 residues before the CDR3 boundary, so the rest is inferred from the germline J gene. V is TRBV5-1 and J is TRBJ2-2; D gene ambiguous. The germline V gene has CDR1 SGHRS and CDR2 YFSETQ. Trimming removed 4 bases from V and 6 bases from J, with 7 bases in between. The CDR3 covers 12 residues. The covered CDR3 bases are TGCGCCAGCAGCCGTCAGGCCGGGGAG. This gives the protein CASSRQAGE. Given in full, the CDR3 is CASSRQAGELFF.

As for this clone: Read coverage stops 3 residues before the CDR3 terminus; the germline J gene supplies the remainder. This chain links TRBV6-2 or TRBV6-3 with TRBJ1-2, with TRBD1 matching 7 bases. The CDR3 runs to 14 residues. J lost 5 bases, V lost 5 bases, and 8 bases had no gene match. Germline V gene sequence: CDR1 MNHEY, CDR2 SVGEGT. The sequenced part of the CDR3 DNA is TGTGCCAGCAGTCCCCGGACAGGACGTTATGGC. It translates to CASSPRTGRYG. The complete CDR3 reads CASSPRTGRYGYTF.

Notes on this clone: The read ends 3 residues early relative to the CDR3; the germline J gene fills the gap. The chain couples TRBV20-1 to TRBJ1-6; D is possibly TRBD1 (6 bases). CDR1 and CDR2 (germline): DFQATT, SNEGSKA (reference sequence). The CDR3 has 15 amino acids. V was clipped by 6 bases and J by 5 bases, with 17 bases between them. The CDR3 DNA, read in part, is TGCAGTGCGAGGAGACCGGACAGCGATAATTCACCC. It is translated as CSARRPDSDNSP. The complete CDR3 reads CSARRPDSDNSPLHF.

In the case of this clone: Sequencing ends 3 residues short of the CDR3 end; the germline J gene provides the rest. V and J are TRBV20-1 and TRBJ1-5, with 7 bases that match TRBD1. With 4 bases clipped from V and 3 bases from J, the junction kept 6 bases outside the gene matches. There are 14 residues in the CDR3. CDR1 DFQATT and CDR2 SNEGSKA come from the germline V gene (reference sequence). The CDR3 spells CSATLTGNNQPQHF. CDR3 DNA (partial): TGCAGTGCTACCCTGACAGGGAACAATCAGCCC.

About this clone itself: Read sequence stops 3 residues before the CDR3 end, and the germline J gene provides the missing end. The chain joins TRBV5-6 to TRBJ1-4, with D possibly matching TRBD1 (5 bases). CDR1 is SGHDT and CDR2 is YYEEEE in the germline V gene. The CDR3 is 12 residues long. V lost 2 bases and J lost 9, with 8 bases in between. CDR3 region: CASSFAGQKLFF. The sequenced part of the CDR3 DNA is TGTGCCAGCAGCTTCGCGGGGCAAAAA.

To note about this clone: The missing CDR3 end, 3 residues past where the read stops, is filled in from the germline J gene. The J gene is TRBJ2-7, the V gene TRBV5-4, with 13 bases fitting TRBD2. The V gene end was trimmed by 4 bases and the J gene end by 3 bases; junction bases not matched to a gene: 4. The CDR3 is 15 amino acids. Germline CDR1 and CDR2: SGHNT and YYREEE (reference sequence). The CDR3 sequence is CASSTWTSGSYEQYF. Incomplete CDR3 DNA: TGTGCCAGCAGCACCTGGACTAGCGGGAGCTACGAG.

Worth noting for this clone: The read ends 3 residues shy of where the CDR3 ends; the end is completed using the germline J gene. The V call is TRBV5-1, the J call TRBJ1-1; 9 nucleotides match TRBD1. The CDR3 length is 14 residues. Germline CDR1 SGHRS, CDR2 YFSETQ. Partial CDR3 DNA: TGCGCCAGCAGCCCACGGACAGGGGAGTCAAAA. The encoded protein is CASSPRTGESK. The whole CDR3 reads CASSPRTGESKAFF.

Concerning this clone itself: The read terminates 3 residues ahead of where the CDR3 ends, so the germline J gene completes it. The V and J genes are TRBV5-1 and TRBJ1-1, with 10 nucleotides matching TRBD1. Germline loops: CDR1 SGHRS, CDR2 YFSETQ. V shed 0 bases and J 5 bases; nucleotides not matched to a gene: 1. The CDR3 has 14 residues. CDR3 in amino acids: CASSLGTGGTEAFF. The sequenced part of the CDR3 DNA is TGCGCCAGCAGCTTGGGGACAGGGGGGACTGAA.

As concerns this clone: The read falls 3 residues short of the CDR3 end, and the missing part is taken from the germline J gene. The J gene is TRBJ2-7, the V gene TRBV11-2, with D perhaps matching TRBD2 (6 bases). Per germline, CDR1 SGHAT and CDR2 FQNNGV. This CDR3 is built from 14 residues. V shed 3 bases and J shed 4 bases, with 13 bases lying between them. CDR3 amino acids: CASSLGGTFYEQYF. The covered CDR3 bases are TGTGCCAGCAGCTTGGGCGGGACTTTTTACGAG. The whole variable domain, remainder taken from reference TRBV11-2 and TRBJ2-7, is EAGVAQSPRYKIIEKRQSVAFWCNPISGHATLYWYQQILGQGPKLLIQFQNNGVVDDSQLPKDRFSAERLKGVDSTLKIQPAKLEDSAVYLCASSLGGTFYEQYFGPGTRLTVT.